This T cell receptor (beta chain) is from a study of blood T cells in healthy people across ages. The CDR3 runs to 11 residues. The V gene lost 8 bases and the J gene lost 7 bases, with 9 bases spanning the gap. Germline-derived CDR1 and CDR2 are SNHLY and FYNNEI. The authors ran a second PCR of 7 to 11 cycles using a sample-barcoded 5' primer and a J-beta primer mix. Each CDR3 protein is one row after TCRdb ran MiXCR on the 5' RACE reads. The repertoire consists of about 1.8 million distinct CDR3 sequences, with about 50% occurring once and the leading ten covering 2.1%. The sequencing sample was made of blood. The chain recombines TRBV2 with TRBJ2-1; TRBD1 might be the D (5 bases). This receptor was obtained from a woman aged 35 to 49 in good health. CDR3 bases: TGTGCCAGCCAACAGGCTAATGAGCAGTTCTTC. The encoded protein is CASQQANEQFF. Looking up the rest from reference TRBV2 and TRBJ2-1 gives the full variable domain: EPEVTQTPSHQVTQMGQEVILRCVPISNHLYFYWYRQILGQKVEFLVSFYNNEISEKSEIFDDQFSVERPDGSNFTLKIRSTKLEDSAMYFCASQQANEQFFGPGTRLTVL.